The 16 T cell receptor beta chains presented below share a single source sample, sequenced in a study of cytomegalovirus exposure and HLA in healthy donors. The PCR contained 60 Vbeta and 13 Jbeta primers. Using immunoSEQ multiplex PCR, the repertoire was profiled, and TCRdb retains in-frame clones only, with some absent. In the table there are about 130,000 clones, about two thirds of which are singletons. Specimen: PBMCs. Source of these receptors: a woman aged 60-70 years in good health and CMV-seropositive.

The chain recombines TRBV6-6 with TRBJ1-2; TRBD1 might be the D (6 bases). There are 15 residues in the CDR3. CDR1 and CDR2 (germline): MNHNY, SVGAGI (reference sequence). V was clipped by 7 bases and J by 8 bases, with 23 bases between them. The CDR3 sequence is CASIPPRGQGYGYTF. DNA for the CDR3: TGTGCCAGCATTCCCCCCAGGGGCCAGGGGTACGGCTACACCTTC.

The chain joins TRBV29-1 to TRBJ1-1; no clear D gene. The ends were cut back, 2 bases at V and 8 bases at J, with 24 bases in the middle. The germline CDR1 and CDR2 sequences are SQVTM and ANQGSEA. The CDR3 has 16 amino acids. The CDR3 here is CSVEWGAGNYITEAFF. The CDR3 DNA sequence: TGCAGCGTTGAATGGGGAGCAGGCAACTACATAACAGAAGCTTTCTTT.

This chain joins TRBV7-7 and TRBJ2-7; 12 positions agree with TRBD1. The CDR3 totals 15 residues. Germline loops: CDR1 SSHAT, CDR2 FNYEAQ (reference sequence). V was pared by 5 bases and J by 5 bases, with 7 bases of the junction left unmatched. The CDR3 bases are TGTGCCAGCAGCCCCGGGACAGGGGGCAGGGACGAGCAGTACTTC. Translating it yields CASSPGTGGRDEQYF.

The V gene is TRBV25-1, the J gene TRBJ1-4; 11 bases line up with TRBD1. V shed 3 bases and J 7 bases; nucleotides not matched to a gene: 4. CDR1 and CDR2 from the germline V gene are MGHDK and SYGVNS. The length of the CDR3 is 15 residues. CDR3 residues: CASSDTGQGVEKLFF. CDR3 bases: TGTGCCAGCAGTGATACGGGACAGGGGGTTGAAAAACTGTTTTTT. Using reference TRBV25-1 and TRBJ1-4 for the parts outside the CDR3, the full variable domain is EADIYQTPRYLVIGTGKKITLECSQTMGHDKMYWYQQDPGMELHLIHYSYGVNSTEKGDLSSESTVSRIRTEHFPLTLESARPSHTSQYLCASSDTGQGVEKLFFGSGTQLSVL.

This chain links TRBV7-3 with TRBJ2-1; 7 positions agree with TRBD1. Trimming cost V 4 bases and J 4 bases; bases outside gene matches: 4. Germline assignment: CDR1 SGHTA and CDR2 FQGTGA. The CDR3 is 14 amino acids. CDR3 DNA: TGTGCCAGCAGCTCAACGACAGGGTACAATGAGCAGTTCTTC. As protein: CASSSTTGYNEQFF.

The chain employs TRBV6-1 and TRBJ1-6; D gene uncertain. The ends were cut back, 1 base at V and 9 bases at J, with 13 bases in the middle. Germline-derived CDR1 and CDR2 are MNHNS and SASEGT. The CDR3 is made up of 15 amino acids. The CDR3 region has the DNA TGTGCCAGCAGTGAAGTAGACTCCCTTGGTTCACCCCTCCACTTT. This gives the protein CASSEVDSLGSPLHF.

Regarding this clone: The identical CDR3 is also encoded by other nucleotide sequences in the sample. The chain carries TRBV7-2 and TRBJ2-3, with a weak D call TRBD2 (6 bases). Germline CDR1 reads SGHTA; CDR2 reads FQGNSA. The CDR3 is 14 amino acids. Trimming removed 6 bases at V and 1 base at J, with 11 bases between. This CDR3 reads CASSLARGTDTQYF. DNA of the CDR3: TGTGCCAGCAGTCTAGCGAGGGGCACAGATACGCAGTATTTT.

This clone turned up a few times. This sequence joins TRBV6-1 and TRBJ1-2, with a weak D call TRBD1 (6 bases). V lost 6 bases and J lost 0, with 14 bases in between. CDR1 MNHNS and CDR2 SASEGT come from the germline V gene. This CDR3 has 15 amino acids. Here the CDR3 reads CASRPTGTANYGYTF. CDR3 nucleotide sequence: TGTGCCAGCAGACCCACAGGGACGGCTAACTATGGCTACACCTTC.

The rearrangement joins TRBV21-1 to TRBJ1-3; the D segment call TRBD1 is taken from the table without a DNA check. TRBV21-1 is shown as a pseudogene. This CDR3 has 17 residues. As DNA, the CDR3 is TGTGCCAGCAGCAAACCGTGGACAGGGTTGGGCGGAAACACCATATATTTT. Protein sequence: CASSKPWTGLGGNTIYF.

The J gene is TRBJ2-5, the V gene TRBV2, with 10 nucleotides matching TRBD2. Near its end, the DNA agrees better with TRBJ2-7, so the J call may be wrong. This CDR3 contains 13 residues. Germline V CDR1 and CDR2: SNHLY, FYNNEI. For the CDR3, the DNA is TGTGCCAGCAAAGGGACTAGCGCTTACGAGCAGTACTTC. This encodes CASKGTSAYEQYF.

This chain uses TRBV2 with TRBJ1-5, with a possible D match to TRBD1 (5 bases). The germline gives CDR1 SNHLY, CDR2 FYNNEI. The CDR3 is 16 amino acids. V was shortened by 3 bases and J by 6 bases, with 18 bases between the two germline ends. This CDR3 reads CASSDLSGREGQPQHF. DNA of the CDR3: TGTGCCAGCAGTGATCTGAGCGGCAGGGAGGGTCAGCCCCAGCATTTT. Full variable domain (outside the CDR3, taken from reference TRBV2 and TRBJ1-5): EPEVTQTPSHQVTQMGQEVILRCVPISNHLYFYWYRQILGQKVEFLVSFYNNEISEKSEIFDDQFSVERPDGSNFTLKIRSTKLEDSAMYFCASSDLSGREGQPQHFGDGTRLSIL.

This chain joins TRBV5-1 and TRBJ1-2, with TRBD1 matching over 7 bases. CDR1 and CDR2 from the germline V gene are SGHRS and YFSETQ. The length of the CDR3 is 13 residues. The V segment lost 4 bases and the J segment 8 bases; nucleotides outside the gene matches: 8. Here the CDR3 reads CASSPTGVGGYTF. Here the CDR3 DNA reads TGCGCCAGCAGCCCTACAGGGGTAGGGGGCTACACCTTC. Supplemented by reference TRBV5-1 and TRBJ1-2, the full variable domain reads KAGVTQTPRYLIKTRGQQVTLSCSPISGHRSVSWYQQTPGQGLQFLFEYFSETQRNKGNFPGRFSGRQFSNSRSEMNVSTLELGDSALYLCASSPTGVGGYTFGSGTRLTVV.

The chain couples TRBV5-1 to TRBJ1-1; a weak D match, TRBD1 (5 bases). The CDR3 loop spans 16 amino acids. With 0 bases removed from V and 4 bases from J, the gap between germline ends came to 16 bases. The V gene's germline CDR1 is SGHRS and CDR2 YFSETQ. Here the CDR3 DNA reads TGCGCCAGCAGCTTGGGCGGGACGTCTCTGGGCACTGAAGCTTTCTTT. Its protein product is CASSLGGTSLGTEAFF.

This clone was counted a few times. The chain joins TRBV5-1 to TRBJ1-1, with D tentatively TRBD1 (5 bases). CDR1 and CDR2 from the germline V gene are SGHRS and YFSETQ. V was trimmed by 3 bases and J by 6 bases, leaving 15 bases between them. CDR3 size: 14 residues. This CDR3 is CASSSQALPPEAFF. The DNA for the CDR3 is TGCGCCAGCAGCTCACAGGCTTTACCCCCTGAAGCTTTCTTT.

The chain combines TRBV15 with TRBJ2-7; D possibly corresponds to TRBD2 (5 bases). Germline V gene sequence: CDR1 LNHNV, CDR2 YYDKDF (reference sequence). The CDR3 has 15 residues. Trimming stripped 0 bases from V and 1 base from J, with 10 bases between. This CDR3 is CATSRETGFSYEQYF. Here the CDR3 DNA reads TGTGCCACCAGCAGAGAAACGGGGTTTTCCTACGAGCAGTACTTC.

This sequence joins TRBV14 and TRBJ1-3, with 7 bases identical to TRBD1. V lost 3 bases to trimming and J lost 2 bases; unmatched junction nucleotides: 7. CDR1 is SGHDN, CDR2 FVKESK, per germline. This CDR3 comprises 16 residues. This CDR3 reads CASSHLGGRAGNTIYF. CDR3 in DNA: TGTGCCAGCAGCCACTTAGGGGGCAGGGCTGGAAACACCATATATTTT.